Following are 8 T cell receptor beta chains from one sample sequenced in a study of T cells in Graves' hyperthyroidism and ophthalmopathy. It was RNA transcripts that yielded the amplified TCR beta CDR3 regions. HTBI primers were the set used in a first-round RT-PCR of the TCR CDR3. A single record per CDR3 protein comes from TCRdb applying MiXCR to the multiplex PCR reads. The table includes around 760,000 distinct CDR3 sequences, just over 35% detected once. Sequencing was carried out using blood. These receptors were taken from a middle-aged woman with Graves' hyperthyroidism.

This clonotype occurred many times. The chain links TRBV10-1 to TRBJ2-2, with no clear D. The germline gives CDR1 WNHNN, CDR2 SYGVQD (reference sequence). The CDR3 runs to 15 residues. The ends were cut back, 0 bases at V and 8 bases at J, with 13 bases in the middle. The CDR3 reads CASSESLVSVGELFF. CDR3 sequence (DNA): TGCGCCAGCAGTGAGTCGTTGGTGTCAGTGGGGGAGCTGTTTTTT.

The V and J genes are TRBV6-5 and TRBJ1-2; D not resolved. The CDR3 runs 13 residues. Trimming took 5 bases from V and 3 from J, leaving 10 bases between them. Germline V gene sequence: CDR1 MNHEY, CDR2 SVGAGI. The CDR3 protein is CASSHDTDYGYTF. The CDR3 DNA is TGTGCCAGCAGTCACGACACCGACTATGGCTACACCTTC.

This clonotype came up many times. CDR3 bases: TGTGCCAGCAGCCTGACAGGGCAACAGCCCCAGCATTTT. This encodes CASSLTGQQPQHF. This chain uses TRBV7-2 with TRBJ1-5; TRBD1 aligns across 7 bases. V shed 5 bases, J shed 7 bases, and the junction held 5 bases outside the gene matches. CDR1 SGHTA and CDR2 FQGNSA come from the germline V gene. The CDR3 length is 13 residues. The full variable domain, in which reference TRBV7-2 and TRBJ1-5 provide the parts outside the CDR3, is GAGVSQSPSNKVTEKGKDVELRCDPISGHTALYWYRQSLGQGLEFLIYFQGNSAPDKSGLPSDRFSAERTGGSVSTLTIQRTQQEDSAVYLCASSLTGQQPQHFGDGTRLSIL.

This chain connects TRBV10-3 to TRBJ1-2; no clear D gene. CDR1 ENHRY and CDR2 SYGVKD come from the germline V gene. With 10 bases removed from V and 4 bases from J, the gap between germline ends came to 16 bases. This CDR3 has 13 amino acids. This CDR3 reads CASRPAGLYGYTF. For the CDR3, the DNA is TGTGCCAGCAGACCCGCCGGCCTCTATGGCTACACCTTC.

The rearrangement links TRBV19 to TRBJ2-6, with D tentatively TRBD2 (6 bases). Germline CDR1 LNHDA, CDR2 SQIVND (reference sequence). Trimming pared 6 bases from V and 0 bases from J, leaving 15 bases between. There are 17 residues in the CDR3. The CDR3 sequence is CASSTGTGPSGANVLTF. CDR3 nucleotides: TGTGCCAGTAGCACCGGGACTGGCCCCTCTGGGGCCAACGTCCTGACTTTC.

The chain combines TRBV25-1 with TRBJ1-2; a weak D match, TRBD1 (5 bases). CDR1 is MGHDK and CDR2 is SYGVNS in the germline V gene. Trimming cost V 4 bases and J 8 bases, with 11 bases left between them. The CDR3 sequence is 12 residues long. Here the CDR3 reads CASSGAGHGYTF. The CDR3 DNA reads as TGTGCCAGCAGTGGGGCAGGGCACGGCTACACCTTC.

The J gene is TRBJ1-1, the V gene TRBV5-1, with 8 nucleotides matching TRBD1. Germline CDR1 is SGHRS and CDR2 is YFSETQ. This CDR3 contains 15 residues. J was trimmed by 2 bases and V by 3 bases; bases with no gene match: 6. The CDR3 reads CASSSRTGLNTEAFF. For the CDR3, the DNA is TGCGCCAGCAGCTCCCGGACAGGGCTAAACACTGAAGCTTTCTTT.

The table lists this clonotype with many counts. The chain combines TRBV10-1 with TRBJ1-6, with D possibly matching TRBD1 (5 bases). Trimming shortened V by 6 bases and J by 5 bases, and 8 bases separated the two germline ends. The CDR3 totals 13 residues. Germline loops: CDR1 WNHNN, CDR2 SYGVQD (reference sequence). The CDR3 loop is CASRETDNSPLHF. The CDR3 DNA reads TGCGCCAGCAGAGAGACAGATAATTCACCCCTCCACTTT.